The clone carrying this T cell receptor (beta chain) was seen many times. Antigen: not known. Among the participants, healthy controls were blood bank volunteers in Maryland, USA. Template-switch 5'RACE cDNA synthesis added a 10-nucleotide unique molecular identifier. Every sequencing run produced over 170 million TCR-beta sequences, and the sequences from any one run covered 15-18 subjects. TCRdb re-called the 5' RACE reads with MiXCR, one entry per CDR3 protein. This table holds under 40,000 distinct CDR3 sequences, 6.5% to 7.5% found once. There are 13 residues in the CDR3. V was pared by 0 bases and J by 4 bases, with 6 bases between. From germline, CDR1 is MNHEY and CDR2 SVGAGI. The data are from a study of neurological immune-mediated disorders. Regarding the study as a whole: In HTLV-1-associated myelopathy, TCR clonal expansion was greatest, whereas multiple sclerosis had the least, falling below healthy controls.

The TCR originated in a man aged 45-65 years in good health. The sequencing input was CD4+ T cells from blood. This chain connects TRBV6-5 to TRBJ1-1, with a weak D call TRBD1 (5 bases). The CDR3 spells CASSYSGPTEAFF. Written as DNA, the CDR3 is TGTGCCAGCAGTTACTCGGGGCCCACTGAAGCTTTCTTT.